These 26 T cell receptor beta chains share one sample of origin, sequenced in a study of shared clonotypes between healthy human individuals. The assay was immunoSEQ multiplex PCR, and TCRdb's table has in-frame clones only and misses some. In the table there are 1.5 million to 2.5 million clones, roughly 95% of which are singletons. CD45RO-negative CD8 cells positively selected for CCR7 made up the naive population, which excluded terminally differentiated effector memory CD45RA+ cells. The sequenced sample consisted of naive CD8+ T cells sorted from blood. The receptors derive from a man younger than 30 in good health.

On this clone: The same CDR3 arises from other DNA sequences in this sample as well. This chain connects TRBV27 to TRBJ2-1; 8 nucleotides match TRBD1. The CDR3 contains 13 residues. Losses at the gene ends were 3 bases for V and 7 bases for J; bases not matched to a gene: 2. Germline CDR1 is MNHEY and CDR2 is SMNVEV (reference sequence). CDR3 sequence: CASSFDRGNEQFF. CDR3 nucleotides: TGTGCCAGCAGTTTCGACAGGGGTAATGAGCAGTTCTTC.

V is TRBV27 and J is TRBJ2-7; D is perhaps TRBD2 (6 bases). The germline V gene encodes CDR1 MNHEY and CDR2 SMNVEV (reference sequence). The CDR3 has 16 residues. V was clipped by 5 bases and J by 7 bases, with 24 bases between them. CDR3 in DNA: TGTGCCAGCAGTGCTCGTGCCACTCACGCTGGGGGGGAGCAGTACTTC. The encoded protein is CASSARATHAGGEQYF.

This clone was detected once. The chain is built from TRBV28 and TRBJ2-1; TRBD2 matches 7 bases. CDR3 length: 16 amino acids. The germline V gene has CDR1 MDHEN and CDR2 SYDVKM. The V segment lost 7 bases and the J segment 4 bases; nucleotides outside the gene matches: 13. CDR3 region: CASNRDAGRVYNEQFF. CDR3 DNA sequence: TGTGCCAGCAACCGGGACGCGGGGAGGGTTTACAATGAGCAGTTCTTC.

This chain uses TRBV9 with TRBJ2-7; D call uncertain. Germline values: CDR1 SGDLS, CDR2 YYNGEE. V dropped 0 bases and J dropped 3 bases, with 13 bases sitting between them. The CDR3 has 15 residues. CDR3 in DNA: TGTGCCAGCAGCGTAGATGACCTTCCGGGCTACGAGCAGTACTTC. Protein product: CASSVDDLPGYEQYF.

The chain uses TRBV28 and TRBJ1-5, with 7 bases that match TRBD1. This CDR3 spans 13 amino acids. Germline trimming cut 6 bases from V and 5 bases from J; bases unmatched to any gene: 4. Germline V gives CDR1 MDHEN, CDR2 SYDVKM. The DNA for the CDR3 is TGTGCCAGCAGCTCTACAGGGGATCAGCCCCAGCATTTT. It yields the protein CASSSTGDQPQHF.

The chain joins TRBV5-4 to TRBJ1-2; D is possibly TRBD1 (6 bases). V lost 4 bases and J 4 bases, leaving 14 bases between the germline ends. CDR3 length: 14 amino acids. CDR1 SGHNT and CDR2 YYREEE come from the germline V gene (reference sequence). CDR3 in amino acids: CASSPRQEPYGYTF. The DNA for the CDR3 is TGTGCCAGCAGCCCCCGACAGGAACCCTATGGCTACACCTTC.

The V gene is TRBV7-9, the J gene TRBJ2-5; 9 bases are a match to TRBD1. Germline-derived CDR1 and CDR2 are SEHNR and FQNEAQ (reference sequence). The CDR3 contains 15 residues. V lost 6 bases to trimming and J lost 5 bases; unmatched junction nucleotides: 10. The CDR3 loop is CASSSDRGEVETQYF. As DNA, the CDR3 is TGTGCCAGCAGTTCCGACAGGGGGGAGGTGGAGACCCAGTACTTC.

The chain uses TRBV5-1 and TRBJ2-7, with no clear D. Germline loops: CDR1 SGHRS, CDR2 YFSETQ. The CDR3 covers 14 residues. Trimming cost V 0 bases and J 0 bases, with 7 bases left between them. In nucleotides, the CDR3 is TGCGCCAGCAGCTTGGTGGCCAGCTCCTACGAGCAGTACTTC. Translated: CASSLVASSYEQYF.

The chain joins TRBV6-1 to TRBJ1-3, with TRBD1 identical over 7 bases. Trimming at V came to 10 bases and at J to 8 bases, leaving 14 bases not matched to a gene. The germline V gene has CDR1 MNHNS and CDR2 SASEGT. The CDR3 sequence is 14 residues long. CDR3 sequence: CAIWDSRLGDTIYF. The CDR3 DNA is TGTGCCATTTGGGACAGCCGTCTGGGAGACACCATATATTTT.

The chain is built from TRBV18 and TRBJ2-1; D is unresolved. V lost 3 bases and J lost 6, with 12 bases in between. In germline, CDR1 is KGHSH, CDR2 LQKENI. CDR3 size: 14 residues. The CDR3 spells CASSPLAQLNEQFF. The CDR3 DNA reads TGTGCCAGCTCACCTTTGGCGCAACTCAATGAGCAGTTCTTC.

As to this clone: The same CDR3 can be traced to other DNA sequences in this sample. The CDR3 here is CASSSLAGGSYEQYF. CDR3 coding DNA: TGTGCCAGCAGTTCCCTAGCGGGGGGCTCCTACGAGCAGTACTTC. This chain connects TRBV6-5 to TRBJ2-7; 11 bases agree with TRBD2. J lost 0 bases, V lost 4 bases, and 2 bases had no gene match. This CDR3 is built from 15 residues. Germline assignment: CDR1 MNHEY and CDR2 SVGAGI.

CDR3 DNA sequence: TGTGCCAGCAGCGTAGTAGGGGGCGCGGAGGAGGACTATGGCTACACCTTC. This sequence encodes CASSVVGGAEEDYGYTF. The chain joins TRBV9 to TRBJ1-2; TRBD1 matches 7 bases. After removal of 0 bases from V and 3 bases from J, the junction contained 11 bases not matched to a gene. Germline V gene lookup returns CDR1 SGDLS and CDR2 YYNGEE. CDR3 length: 17 amino acids.

The chain employs TRBV11-2 and TRBJ1-3, with no clear D. The V end lost 5 bases, the J end lost 1 base, and 12 bases lay between the germline ends. CDR3 length: 15 amino acids. Germline loops: CDR1 SGHAT, CDR2 FQNNGV. The CDR3 is CASSLDRVSGNTIYF. The CDR3 DNA sequence: TGTGCCAGCAGCCTCGACCGGGTTTCTGGAAACACCATATATTTT.

The chain combines TRBV7-8 with TRBJ2-2; D not certain. CDR1 and CDR2 from the germline V gene are SGHVS and FQNEAQ. The CDR3 extends over 17 amino acids. Trimming shortened V by 0 bases and J by 0 bases, and 11 bases separated the two germline ends. The CDR3 sequence is CASSLAPQQANTGELFF. In DNA, the CDR3 is TGTGCCAGCAGCTTAGCCCCCCAGCAGGCGAACACCGGGGAGCTGTTTTTT. The full variable domain, in which reference TRBV7-8 and TRBJ2-2 provide the parts outside the CDR3, is GAGVSQSPRYKVAKRGQDVALRCDPISGHVSLFWYQQALGQGPEFLTYFQNEAQLDKSGLPSDRFFAERPEGSVSTLKIQRTQQEDSAVYLCASSLAPQQANTGELFFGEGSRLTVL.

The rearrangement joins TRBV27 to TRBJ2-7, with 7 bases fitting TRBD2. There are 13 residues in the CDR3. CDR1 is MNHEY, CDR2 SMNVEV, per germline (reference sequence). V was clipped by 3 bases and J by 5 bases; unmatched bases: 4. CDR3 coding DNA: TGTGCCAGCAGTTTCGCTGGGGGGGACGAGCAGTACTTC. Amino acids: CASSFAGGDEQYF.

The chain is built from TRBV21-1 and TRBJ2-7; whether TRBD2, the table's D call, matches the DNA was not checked. TRBV21-1 is listed as a pseudogene. This CDR3 region has 17 residues. The CDR3 DNA sequence: TGTGCCAGCAGCAAGCCCCGGGAACTAGCGGGAGTACGCGAGCAGTACTTC. This translates into CASSKPRELAGVREQYF.

This clone came up once. This chain joins TRBV15 and TRBJ2-7, with D unresolved. V was pared by 5 bases and J by 0 bases, with 14 bases between. The CDR3 spans 15 residues. In germline, CDR1 is LNHNV, CDR2 YYDKDF (reference sequence). CDR3 sequence (DNA): TGTGCCACCAGCGGGTTGGATGAATCCTCCTACGAGCAGTACTTC. Amino acid sequence: CATSGLDESSYEQYF.

The chain recombines TRBV5-1 with TRBJ2-5; D remains unclear. Trimming removed 0 bases at V and 2 bases at J, with 11 bases between. The germline V gene has CDR1 SGHRS and CDR2 YFSETQ. CDR3 size: 15 residues. The CDR3 DNA is TGCGCCAGCAGCTTGGAACGGCCAACACAAGAGACCCAGTACTTC. This codes for CASSLERPTQETQYF. The entire variable domain, with the rest obtained from reference TRBV5-1 and TRBJ2-5, is as follows: KAGVTQTPRYLIKTRGQQVTLSCSPISGHRSVSWYQQTPGQGLQFLFEYFSETQRNKGNFPGRFSGRQFSNSRSEMNVSTLELGDSALYLCASSLERPTQETQYFGPGTRLLVL.

This clone is a singleton in its sample. The rearrangement joins TRBV10-3 to TRBJ2-3, with 9 bases aligning to TRBD2. The ends lost 4 bases at V and 0 bases at J; junction bases unmatched: 5. The CDR3 covers 16 residues. The V gene's germline CDR1 is ENHRY and CDR2 SYGVKD. The CDR3 protein is CAISGRLAASTDTQYF. The CDR3 coding sequence is TGTGCCATCAGTGGGAGACTAGCGGCTAGCACAGATACGCAGTATTTT.

The rearrangement joins TRBV30 to TRBJ2-5; D remains ambiguous. This CDR3 has 11 amino acids. The V gene lost 5 bases and the J gene lost 5 bases, with 9 bases spanning the gap. Germline CDR1 GTSNPN, CDR2 SVGIG (reference sequence). CDR3 sequence: CAWAEFETQYF. Written as DNA, the CDR3 is TGTGCCTGGGCCGAATTCGAGACCCAGTACTTC.

As for this clone: Other DNA variants within this sample encode the same CDR3. The gene calls are TRBV5-6 and TRBJ2-7, with D possibly TRBD1 on 5 matching bases. V was trimmed by 0 bases and J by 3 bases, leaving 7 bases between them. Germline V gene sequence: CDR1 SGHDT, CDR2 YYEEEE. The CDR3 covers 13 residues. Here the CDR3 reads CASSLAGFYEQYF. CDR3 coding DNA: TGTGCCAGCAGCTTGGCAGGGTTCTACGAGCAGTACTTC.

V usage is TRBV27 and J usage is TRBJ2-7; 8 nucleotides align to TRBD1. V gave up 5 bases and J gave up 4 bases; unmatched junction bases: 7. CDR1 MNHEY and CDR2 SMNVEV come from the germline V gene (reference sequence). CDR3 length: 14 residues. DNA of the CDR3: TGTGCCAGCAGTCCGGGACAGGCTCGTTACGAGCAGTACTTC. The encoded protein is CASSPGQARYEQYF.

The DNA of the CDR3 is TGTGCCAGCAGCTTCGACACCGGGTGGGATGACGAGCAGTACTTC. Translated: CASSFDTGWDDEQYF. This chain links TRBV7-2 with TRBJ2-7, with D uncertain. Per germline, CDR1 SGHTA and CDR2 FQGNSA. With 3 bases removed from V and 5 bases from J, the gap between germline ends came to 17 bases. There are 15 residues in the CDR3. The whole variable domain, filled in from reference TRBV7-2 and TRBJ2-7, reads GAGVSQSPSNKVTEKGKDVELRCDPISGHTALYWYRQSLGQGLEFLIYFQGNSAPDKSGLPSDRFSAERTGGSVSTLTIQRTQQEDSAVYLCASSFDTGWDDEQYFGPGTRLTVT.

This chain uses TRBV4-1 with TRBJ2-1, with 7 bases aligning to TRBD2. Germline assignment: CDR1 MGHRA and CDR2 YSYEKL. The CDR3 covers 15 residues. V lost 6 bases to trimming and J lost 9 bases; unmatched junction nucleotides: 14. This CDR3 is CASSLAAPADGEQFF. CDR3 DNA sequence: TGCGCCAGCAGTCTAGCGGCACCGGCGGACGGTGAGCAGTTCTTC.

The CDR3 bases are TGTGCCAGCAGCGTAGCTGGGGGGCACCATGGCTACACCTTC. This translates into CASSVAGGHHGYTF. The chain carries TRBV9 and TRBJ1-2; possible D gene TRBD1, 6 bases. The germline V gene encodes CDR1 SGDLS and CDR2 YYNGEE. The CDR3 runs to 14 residues. Trimming took off 0 bases at V and 6 bases at J, with 12 bases between the two ends.

J is TRBJ2-7 and V is TRBV28; 7 bases are a match to TRBD1. J lost 1 base, V lost 4 bases, and 10 bases had no gene match. CDR1 and CDR2 from the germline V gene are MDHEN and SYDVKM. The CDR3 length is 16 residues. The DNA of the CDR3 is TGTGCCAGCAGTTCGTCGGACAGGCTCGTTTCCTACGAGCAGTACTTC. This codes for CASSSSDRLVSYEQYF. Combining the CDR3 with reference TRBV28 and TRBJ2-7 gives the whole variable domain DVKVTQSSRYLVKRTGEKVFLECVQDMDHENMFWYRQDPGLGLRLIYFSYDVKMKEKGDIPEGYSVSREKKERFSLILESASTNQTSMYLCASSSSDRLVSYEQYFGPGTRLTVT.